Following are 25 T cell receptor beta chains from one sample sequenced in a study of cytomegalovirus exposure and HLA in healthy donors. The PCR was carried out with 60 Vbeta primers and 13 Jbeta primers. Sequenced by immunoSEQ multiplex PCR; TCRdb stores in-frame clones only, minus some. Counted here are about 150,000 clones, around four fifths occurring once; the ten biggest clones make up roughly 1.5%. Input material: PBMCs. All receptors derive from a woman aged 30 to 39 in good health and CMV-seronegative.

The table lists this clone with a few counts. V and J are TRBV4-1 and TRBJ1-5; maybe TRBD1 (5 bases). The V end was cut by 1 base, the J end by 6 bases, with 10 bases between. This CDR3 spans 14 amino acids. CDR1 and CDR2 (germline): MGHRA, YSYEKL. The CDR3 DNA follows: TGCGCCAGCAGCCAAGGTGACAGCCCTCAGCCCCAGCATTTT. Residues: CASSQGDSPQPQHF.

The rearrangement joins TRBV10-3 to TRBJ2-1; 15 nucleotides agree with TRBD2. J was trimmed by 4 bases and V by 5 bases; bases with no gene match: 9. The length of the CDR3 is 18 residues. Germline lookup yields CDR1 ENHRY and CDR2 SYGVKD. CDR3 in DNA: TGTGCCATCAGTCGGACTAGCGGGGGGGCCTTGGGGTACAATGAGCAGTTCTTC. Translating it yields CAISRTSGGALGYNEQFF.

This chain links TRBV14 with TRBJ1-1; D might be TRBD1 (6 bases). Germline V lookup: CDR1 SGHDN, CDR2 FVKESK. Trimming stripped 8 bases from V and 12 bases from J, with 19 bases between. The length of the CDR3 is 12 residues. This CDR3 reads CASSWSTGGPFF. The DNA of the CDR3 is TGTGCCAGCTCGTGGTCGACTGGGGGCCCTTTCTTT.

J is TRBJ1-1 and V is TRBV10-3; possible D gene TRBD1, 6 bases. This CDR3 is built from 15 residues. Germline-derived CDR1 and CDR2 are ENHRY and SYGVKD. V was pared by 3 bases and J by 2 bases, with 13 bases between. In DNA form, the CDR3 reads TGTGCCATCAGTGAAACTAGACAGGCAAACACTGAAGCTTTCTTT. Its translation is CAISETRQANTEAFF.

This clone was seen only a few times. The rearrangement links TRBV2 to TRBJ1-2, with D perhaps TRBD1 (6 bases). CDR3 length: 15 amino acids. Germline-derived CDR1 and CDR2 are SNHLY and FYNNEI. The germline V and J ends were trimmed by 5 bases and 4 bases, with 17 bases remaining between them. CDR3 bases: TGTGCCAGCAGTTCCCGTACAGGGTTAGGCTATGGCTACACCTTC. Its translation is CASSSRTGLGYGYTF.

The chain carries TRBV28 and TRBJ1-5, with a possible D match to TRBD1 (5 bases). This CDR3 region has 13 residues. Germline values: CDR1 MDHEN, CDR2 SYDVKM. V lost 3 bases to trimming and J lost 6 bases, with 9 bases between them. The CDR3 loop reads CASSFGGTQPQHF. Here the CDR3 DNA reads TGTGCCAGCAGTTTCGGGGGTACTCAGCCCCAGCATTTT.

The rearrangement uses TRBV11-2 and TRBJ1-3; D unclear. The CDR3 covers 13 residues. Germline CDR1 reads SGHAT; CDR2 reads FQNNGV. The V and J ends lost 1 base and 7 bases respectively, with 8 bases between them. The DNA for the CDR3 is TGTGCCAGCAGCTTAGCCCCCCGGAACACCATATATTTT. This encodes CASSLAPRNTIYF. Full variable domain (missing parts from reference TRBV11-2 and TRBJ1-3): EAGVAQSPRYKIIEKRQSVAFWCNPISGHATLYWYQQILGQGPKLLIQFQNNGVVDDSQLPKDRFSAERLKGVDSTLKIQPAKLEDSAVYLCASSLAPRNTIYFGEGSWLTVV.

This clone was counted a few times. V is TRBV27 and J is TRBJ1-2; a weak D match, TRBD1 (6 bases). CDR1 is MNHEY, CDR2 SMNVEV, per germline (reference sequence). V was cut by 6 bases and J by 4 bases, with 21 bases left in between. This CDR3 spans 16 amino acids. CDR3 region: CASSPLPSRGVYGYTF. CDR3 DNA sequence: TGTGCCAGCAGCCCGCTCCCTTCCAGGGGAGTCTATGGCTACACCTTC.

The rearrangement uses TRBV5-1 and TRBJ2-1; D might be TRBD2 (7 bases). The CDR3 runs 16 residues. The germline V and J ends were trimmed by 3 bases and 0 bases, with 13 bases remaining between them. Germline V gene data show CDR1 as SGHRS and CDR2 as YFSETQ. CDR3 region: CASSSLGGASYNEQFF. As DNA, the CDR3 is TGCGCCAGCAGCTCCCTGGGGGGGGCCTCCTACAATGAGCAGTTCTTC.

The V call is TRBV5-1, the J call TRBJ1-1; 9 bases match TRBD1. Trimming took 0 bases from V and 4 from J; bases not matched to a gene: 1. CDR3 length: 14 amino acids. Germline V gene sequence: CDR1 SGHRS, CDR2 YFSETQ. The CDR3 sequence is CASSLGTGATEAFF. As DNA, the CDR3 is TGCGCCAGCAGCTTGGGGACAGGGGCCACTGAAGCTTTCTTT.

The chain is built from TRBV7-8 and TRBJ2-1, with 8 bases lining up with TRBD1. The CDR3 contains 15 residues. The germline V gene encodes CDR1 SGHVS and CDR2 FQNEAQ. After removal of 4 bases from V and 7 bases from J, the junction contained 9 bases not matched to a gene. CDR3 loop: CASSSGQGPWNEQFF. CDR3 DNA: TGTGCCAGCAGCTCAGGACAGGGCCCCTGGAATGAGCAGTTCTTC.

V gene TRBV5-1 combines with J gene TRBJ2-1; 10 positions agree with TRBD2. The J segment lost 6 bases and the V segment lost 1 base, leaving 4 bases of the junction unmatched. The CDR3 is made up of 15 amino acids. Germline CDR1 reads SGHRS; CDR2 reads YFSETQ. DNA for the CDR3: TGCGCCAGCAGCTTGTTAGCGGGGGGTGGCAATGAGCAGTTCTTC. It encodes CASSLLAGGGNEQFF. Filled out from reference TRBV5-1 and TRBJ2-1, the complete variable domain reads KAGVTQTPRYLIKTRGQQVTLSCSPISGHRSVSWYQQTPGQGLQFLFEYFSETQRNKGNFPGRFSGRQFSNSRSEMNVSTLELGDSALYLCASSLLAGGGNEQFFGPGTRLTVL.

The chain joins TRBV2 to TRBJ2-7; D is perhaps TRBD1 (6 bases). V was trimmed by 1 base and J by 0 bases, leaving 7 bases between them. CDR1 SNHLY and CDR2 FYNNEI come from the germline V gene. CDR3 length: 14 residues. DNA of the CDR3: TGTGCCAGCAGTGAAGAGGACAGCTCCTACGAGCAGTACTTC. This gives the protein CASSEEDSSYEQYF.

The CDR3 bases are TGTGCCAGCACAGAGCGGAGCTCCTACAATGAGCAGTTCTTC. This sequence encodes CASTERSSYNEQFF. The gene calls are TRBV2 and TRBJ2-1, with TRBD2 as a possible D gene (5 bases). V lost 7 bases and J 0 bases, leaving 10 bases between the germline ends. CDR3 length: 14 residues. From germline, CDR1 is SNHLY and CDR2 FYNNEI. Full variable domain (missing parts from reference TRBV2 and TRBJ2-1): EPEVTQTPSHQVTQMGQEVILRCVPISNHLYFYWYRQILGQKVEFLVSFYNNEISEKSEIFDDQFSVERPDGSNFTLKIRSTKLEDSAMYFCASTERSSYNEQFFGPGTRLTVL.

This chain links TRBV19 with TRBJ2-7; possibly TRBD2 for D (5 bases). This CDR3 comprises 14 residues. V lost 3 bases and J 6 bases, leaving 15 bases between the germline ends. Germline V gene lookup returns CDR1 LNHDA and CDR2 SQIVND (reference sequence). CDR3 sequence reads: CASSIGRPAGEQYF. The CDR3 coding sequence is TGTGCCAGTAGTATCGGTAGACCGGCGGGCGAGCAGTACTTC.

The chain employs TRBV5-1 and TRBJ2-5; possibly TRBD1 for D (6 bases). V was trimmed by 4 bases and J by 1 base, leaving 11 bases between them. From germline, CDR1 is SGHRS and CDR2 YFSETQ. This CDR3 comprises 14 residues. CDR3 in DNA: TGCGCCAGCAGCACAGGGATCACCCAAGAGACCCAGTACTTC. This gives the protein CASSTGITQETQYF.

The chain recombines TRBV19 with TRBJ1-4; a possible D gene is TRBD1 (6 bases). CDR1 LNHDA and CDR2 SQIVND come from the germline V gene (reference sequence). Trimming removed 5 bases at V and 8 bases at J, with 21 bases between. The CDR3 has 16 residues. The DNA of the CDR3 is TGTGCCAGTAGTCTCCAAGGGCTGGGGGCGAACGAAAAACTGTTTTTT. This translates into CASSLQGLGANEKLFF.

This clone was counted once. The V call is TRBV6-1, the J call TRBJ1-4, with D tentatively TRBD1 (6 bases). CDR1 is MNHNS, CDR2 SASEGT, per germline. The CDR3 runs 16 residues. V lost 4 bases, J lost 1 base, and 13 bases lay in between. CDR3 DNA sequence: TGTGCCAGCAGTGTACAGGGCCGTAGAACTAATGAAAAACTGTTTTTT. This encodes CASSVQGRRTNEKLFF.

In nucleotides, the CDR3 is TGTGCCTGGAGTCCAGGGGGCCGGAGTAATTCACCCCTCCACTTT. Protein product: CAWSPGGRSNSPLHF. The J gene is TRBJ1-6, the V gene TRBV30; 8 nucleotides match TRBD1. The V gene's germline CDR1 is GTSNPN and CDR2 SVGIG (reference sequence). This CDR3 contains 15 residues. The V gene end was trimmed by 2 bases and the J gene end by 6 bases; junction bases not matched to a gene: 6. The full variable domain, its missing parts supplied by reference TRBV30 and TRBJ1-6, is SQTIHQWPATLVQPVGSPLSLECTVEGTSNPNLYWYRQAAGRGLQLLFYSVGIGQISSEVPQNLSASRPQDRQFILSSKKLLLSDSGFYLCAWSPGGRSNSPLHFGNGTRLTVT.

Only one count was recorded for this clone. CDR3 sequence: CASSPDRGKGELFF. CDR3 DNA sequence: TGTGCCAGCAGTCCCGACAGGGGGAAGGGGGAGCTGTTTTTT. This sequence joins TRBV27 and TRBJ2-2; 9 nucleotides agree with TRBD1. The CDR3 has 14 amino acids. Looked up from germline, CDR1 is MNHEY and CDR2 is SMNVEV (reference sequence). J was trimmed by 8 bases and V by 5 bases; bases with no gene match: 6.

The chain uses TRBV30 and TRBJ1-2; possibly TRBD1 for D (6 bases). CDR1 is GTSNPN, CDR2 SVGIG, per germline (reference sequence). This CDR3 is 11 amino acids long. The V gene lost 6 bases and the J gene lost 7 bases, with 12 bases spanning the gap. CDR3 bases: TGTGCCTGCCGGGGGGCGAGTGGCTACACCTTC. It yields the protein CACRGASGYTF.

This chain's CDR3 is CARSLRTSGMETQYF. CDR3 nucleotide sequence: TGTGCCAGAAGCTTAAGGACTAGCGGGATGGAGACCCAGTACTTC. The V call is TRBV7-5, the J call TRBJ2-5; the listed D gene, TRBD2, was not tested against the DNA. TRBV7-5 is deemed a pseudogene. This CDR3 region has 15 residues.

This chain joins TRBV4-1 and TRBJ1-2, with D possibly TRBD1 on 6 matching bases. Trimming shortened V by 0 bases and J by 7 bases, and 18 bases separated the two germline ends. Germline assignment: CDR1 MGHRA and CDR2 YSYEKL. The CDR3 runs 16 residues. As DNA, the CDR3 is TGCGCCAGCAGCCAAGATCCCTTGGACAGTCCGGGTGGCTACACCTTC. Translation gives CASSQDPLDSPGGYTF.

The rearrangement uses TRBV27 and TRBJ1-6, with a possible D match to TRBD1 (5 bases). Germline V lookup: CDR1 MNHEY, CDR2 SMNVEV (reference sequence). Deletions cut 0 bases from V and 9 bases from J, with 12 bases between. The CDR3 totals 15 residues. DNA for the CDR3: TGTGCCAGCAGTTTATCGAGTCAGGGCTTTTCACCCCTCCACTTT. Amino acid sequence: CASSLSSQGFSPLHF.

This clone was counted once. The V and J genes are TRBV4-2 and TRBJ2-3; 13 nucleotides line up with TRBD2. The germline CDR1 and CDR2 sequences are LGHNA and YNFKEQ. Unmatched junction bases numbered 9, after V lost 0 bases and J lost 9 bases. The CDR3 consists of 17 residues. The CDR3 DNA follows: TGTGCCAGCAGCCAAGATCTCTCGGGACTAGCGGGGAAAACGCAGTATTTT. Its translation: CASSQDLSGLAGKTQYF.